This T cell receptor beta chain was captured in a study of T cell changes during pregnancy in multiple sclerosis. TCRdb's table, derived via immunoSEQ multiplex PCR, lists solely in-frame clones and lacks some. The sample lists some 29,000 clones, under 90% occurring once. A word on this clone: One end of the junction does not line up with germline, which may come from a read error.

CDR3 length equals 15 residues. CDR1 SSHAT and CDR2 FNYEAQ come from the germline V gene (reference sequence). This rearrangement joins TRBV7-7 to TRBJ2-5, with D possibly matching TRBD2 (6 bases). The sample here was CD4+ T cells from peripheral blood mononuclear cells, taken in the first trimester of pregnancy. This TCR derives from a female donor in good health, enrolled as a control in a pregnancy study. Here the CDR3 reads CASSLGGGVGETQYF. CDR3 nucleotide sequence: TGTGCTAGCAGCTTAGGTGGAGGGGTCGGGGAGACCCAGTACTTC.